This T cell receptor beta chain was obtained from a study of blood T cell repertoires in COVID-19 (TCRdb year 2020). Regarding the study in general: Samples from collaborators originated in the United States, Italy and Spain and spanned both the acute and convalescent phases of COVID-19. The material from the prospective study consisted of cDNA or gDNA derived from T cells, B-cell-depleted T cells, or PBMCs. The dataset comprised deeply sampled blood TCRbeta repertoires from subjects exposed to, actively infected with, or recovered from COVID-19. The repertoires were released in a freely available public database intended as a resource for research on the immune response to SARS-CoV-2. Samples came from the ongoing ImmuneRACE study (first 160 participants) plus 1,254 subjects from 6 global collaborators. Sample metadata almost always included a de-identified subject ID, COVID-19 status, age in years and sex. Where available, HLA class I and class II types were obtained from metadata supplied by the sample provider rather than from assay-based typing. Results and caveats for the whole study, not just this receptor: How much clinical and demographic metadata was included differed by source and by participant, and the metadata was provided uncurated.

Details on this clone: Its antigen remains unidentified. Per-base quality was not reported, and no clone a single base away is much larger than it.

In the prospective study, participants were roughly 18 to 95 years old, resided in about two dozen geographic areas of the United States, and were enrolled through a virtual design. In the prospective study, cohorts were assigned on the basis of participant-reported clinical history obtained from a screening survey and a study questionnaire. ImmuneRACE Cohort 3 recovered participants were defined by two consecutive negative NP/OP PCR tests, healthcare professional clearance, or symptom resolution. In the prospective study, whole blood, serum and a nasopharyngeal or oropharyngeal swab were collected from each participant by mobile phlebotomists. Additional blood draws and questionnaires over an approximately 2-month period could optionally be provided by prospective study participants. Before DNA extraction, prospective study blood samples were shipped either frozen or at room temperature. TCRbeta CDR3 regions were amplified from genomic DNA using the immunoSEQ Assay, a bias-controlled multiplex PCR. The authors' analysis ran thus. Within the assay, amplification of reference gene primers was used to estimate how many nucleated cells each sample contained. To quantify the absolute abundance of each unique TCRbeta CDR3 rearrangement, sequence reads were collapsed and filtered. Productive Simpson clonality was computed per sample as the square root of Simpson's diversity index over productive rearrangements. The source is immuneACCESS, and TCRdb retained only in-frame sequences with V and J called. Part of the clones is not carried over; for the studies checked, unresolved V genes explain less than half of this, and the remainder is unexplained. V and J calls and clone size are copied from that table; D and trimming were computed from the DNA. The sample includes 330,000 or so clones, with about 90% observed a single time. About 2.7% of the sample rests with the top ten.

The CDR3 contains 16 residues, cysteine and phenylalanine counted. Only the CDR3 DNA stays, 48 bases, in frame from base 1. Trimming removed 7 bases from V and 4 bases from J; the gene matches leave 14 bases unexplained. Looking up the germline V gene yields CDR1 SGHRS and CDR2 YFSETQ. The source of this sequence is a woman aged 25 to 39 who had recovered from COVID-19. The sequenced material came from PBMCs or T cells enriched from blood (not recorded which). Rearrangement joined TRBV5-1 to TRBJ2-1; the junction holds 7 bases that match TRBD1. In nucleotides, the sequence is TGCGCCAGCTTATACTGGCCGGGACAGAATTACAATGAGCAGTTCTTC. Its coded protein is CASLYWPGQNYNEQFF.